The present T cell receptor (beta chain) was sequenced within a study of Ad26.COV2.S vaccination and SARS-CoV-2 variants. The overall study: Dosing was one shot or two shots 56 days apart.

Here immunoSEQ multiplex PCR was the method, and the copy in TCRdb shows in-frame clones only, minus some. This sample yields about 480,000 clones, of which approximately 88% are seen a single time; 10% to 15% belongs to the top ten. CDR1 LNHDA and CDR2 SQIVND come from the germline V gene (reference sequence). V was pared by 3 bases and J by 3 bases, with 9 bases between. The CDR3 spans 13 residues. Treatment indicated: some 20 received Ad26.COV2.S at low or high dose, single or two shots; 5 received placebo; per-sample allocation not given. Samples came from day 63 after the first vaccine or placebo injection.

Sequencing was performed on peripheral blood, taken in a trial of Ad26.COV2.S vaccine versus placebo. The sequence was collected from a person between 18 and 60 years old who received the Ad26.COV2.S COVID-19 vaccine or a placebo. The V and J genes are TRBV19 and TRBJ2-7, with no clear D. CDR3 nucleotides: TGTGCCAGTAGTATGTTGTACGGCTACGAGCAGTACTTC. This gives the protein CASSMLYGYEQYF. The full variable domain, its missing parts supplied by reference TRBV19 and TRBJ2-7, is DGGITQSPKYLFRKEGQNVTLSCEQNLNHDAMYWYRQDPGQGLRLIYYSQIVNDFQKGDIAEGYSVSREKKESFPLTVTSAQKNPTAFYLCASSMLYGYEQYFGPGTRLTVT.